The sequence of this T cell receptor (beta chain) was determined in a study of cytomegalovirus exposure and HLA in healthy donors. Per germline, CDR1 ENHRY and CDR2 SYGVKD. The CDR3 has 13 amino acids. V was cut by 6 bases and J by 5 bases, with 13 bases left in between. Primers included in the PCR were 60 Vbeta and 13 Jbeta primers. Only in-frame clones appear in the TCRdb table, and some are missing; sequencing was by immunoSEQ multiplex PCR. The sample holds under 200,000 clones; roughly 82% are singletons and the top ten take around 0.52%. Everyone who donated was a healthy bone marrow donor. Study-wide results and limits: Across donors, presence/absence analyses took sequencing depth to be roughly uniform. Rare TCR sequences predominated, though certain public TCRs were found in many donors. Later analysis identified several of the most significant clusters that appeared linked to common viral pathogens.

This clone was seen once. Its antigen is unidentified. Sequencing was done on a sample of PBMCs. This TCR was recovered from a woman between 45 and 60 years old in good health and CMV-seronegative. The rearrangement joins TRBV10-3 to TRBJ1-2, with D possibly matching TRBD1 (5 bases). CDR3 loop: CAISTGREYGYTF. The CDR3 nucleotides read TGTGCCATCAGCACAGGCCGAGAGTATGGCTACACCTTC.